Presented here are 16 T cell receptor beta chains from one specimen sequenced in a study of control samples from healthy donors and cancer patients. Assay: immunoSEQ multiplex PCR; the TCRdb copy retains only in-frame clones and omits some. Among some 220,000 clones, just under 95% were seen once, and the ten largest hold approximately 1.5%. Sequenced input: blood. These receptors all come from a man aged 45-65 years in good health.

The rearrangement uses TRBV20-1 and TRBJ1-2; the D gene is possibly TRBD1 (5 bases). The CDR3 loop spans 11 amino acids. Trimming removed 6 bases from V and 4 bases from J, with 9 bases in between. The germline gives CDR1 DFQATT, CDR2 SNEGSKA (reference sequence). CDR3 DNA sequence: TGCAGTGCAAGGGACCCCTATGGCTACACCTTC. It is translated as CSARDPYGYTF.

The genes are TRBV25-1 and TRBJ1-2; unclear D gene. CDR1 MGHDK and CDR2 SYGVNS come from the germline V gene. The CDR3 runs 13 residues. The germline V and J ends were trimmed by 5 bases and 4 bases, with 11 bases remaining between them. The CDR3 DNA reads TGTGCCAGCAGTAACCTCGAGGGCTATGGCTACACCTTC. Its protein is CASSNLEGYGYTF.

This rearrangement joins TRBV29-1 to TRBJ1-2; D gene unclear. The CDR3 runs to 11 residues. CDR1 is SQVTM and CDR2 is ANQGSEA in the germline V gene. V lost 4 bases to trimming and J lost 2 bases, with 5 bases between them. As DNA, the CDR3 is TGCAGCGTTGCACAGAACTATGGCTACACCTTC. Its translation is CSVAQNYGYTF.

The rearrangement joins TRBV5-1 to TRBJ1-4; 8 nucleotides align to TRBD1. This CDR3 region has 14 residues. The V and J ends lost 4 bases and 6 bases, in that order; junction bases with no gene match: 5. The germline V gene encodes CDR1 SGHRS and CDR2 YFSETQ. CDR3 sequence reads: CASSPDRGDEKLFF. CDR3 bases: TGCGCCAGCAGCCCTGACAGGGGAGATGAAAAACTGTTTTTT.

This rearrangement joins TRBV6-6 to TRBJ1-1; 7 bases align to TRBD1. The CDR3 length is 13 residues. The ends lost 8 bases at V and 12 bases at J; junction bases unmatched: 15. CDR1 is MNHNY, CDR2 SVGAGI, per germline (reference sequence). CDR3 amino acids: CASLTGTVPTPFF. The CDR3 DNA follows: TGTGCCAGCCTGACCGGGACAGTCCCAACGCCTTTCTTT.

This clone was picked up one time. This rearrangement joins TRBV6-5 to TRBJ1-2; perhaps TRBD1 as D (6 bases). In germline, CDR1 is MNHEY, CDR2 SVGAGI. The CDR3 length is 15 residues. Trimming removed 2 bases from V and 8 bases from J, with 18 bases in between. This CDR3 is CASSYRATPQGGYTF. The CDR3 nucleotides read TGTGCCAGCAGTTACCGGGCCACCCCTCAGGGGGGCTACACCTTC.

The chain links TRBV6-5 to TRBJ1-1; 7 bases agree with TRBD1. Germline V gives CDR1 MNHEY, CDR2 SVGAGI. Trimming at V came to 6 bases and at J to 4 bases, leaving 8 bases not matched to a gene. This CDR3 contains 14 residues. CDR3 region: CASSQGQPTTEAFF. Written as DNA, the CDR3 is TGTGCCAGCAGCCAGGGACAGCCTACCACTGAAGCTTTCTTT.

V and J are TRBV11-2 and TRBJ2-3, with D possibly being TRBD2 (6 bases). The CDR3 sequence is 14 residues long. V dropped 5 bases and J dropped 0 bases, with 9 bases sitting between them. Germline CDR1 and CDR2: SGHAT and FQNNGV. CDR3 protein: CASSPSVSTDTQYF. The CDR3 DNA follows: TGTGCCAGCAGCCCTAGCGTCAGCACAGATACGCAGTATTTT.

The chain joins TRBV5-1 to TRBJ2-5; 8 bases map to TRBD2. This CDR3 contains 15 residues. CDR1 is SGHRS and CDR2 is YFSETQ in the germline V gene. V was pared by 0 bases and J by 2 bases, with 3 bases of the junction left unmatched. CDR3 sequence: CASSLARGAQETQYF. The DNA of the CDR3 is TGCGCCAGCAGCTTGGCGCGGGGGGCACAAGAGACCCAGTACTTC.

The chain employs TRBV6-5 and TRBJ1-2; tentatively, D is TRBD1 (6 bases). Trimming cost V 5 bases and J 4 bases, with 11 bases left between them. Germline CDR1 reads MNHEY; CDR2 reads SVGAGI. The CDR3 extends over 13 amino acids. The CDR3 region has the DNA TGTGCCAGCAGTCTCATACAGGGCTATGGCTACACCTTC. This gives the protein CASSLIQGYGYTF.

The DNA for the CDR3 is TGCGCCAGCAGGTGGGCTAGCGGGGGGACTAGCACAGATACGCAGTATTTT. Its translation is CASRWASGGTSTDTQYF. The rearrangement uses TRBV5-1 and TRBJ2-3; 11 nucleotides agree with TRBD2. This CDR3 is built from 17 residues. With 5 bases clipped from V and 0 bases from J, the junction kept 8 bases outside the gene matches. Germline V gene data show CDR1 as SGHRS and CDR2 as YFSETQ.

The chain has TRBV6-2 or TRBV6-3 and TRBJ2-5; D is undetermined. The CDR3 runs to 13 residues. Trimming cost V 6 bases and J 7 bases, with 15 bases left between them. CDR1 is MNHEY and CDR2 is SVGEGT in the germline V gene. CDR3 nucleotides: TGTGCCAGCAGCCTGGGCCCCTCCCCGACCCAGTACTTC. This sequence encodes CASSLGPSPTQYF.

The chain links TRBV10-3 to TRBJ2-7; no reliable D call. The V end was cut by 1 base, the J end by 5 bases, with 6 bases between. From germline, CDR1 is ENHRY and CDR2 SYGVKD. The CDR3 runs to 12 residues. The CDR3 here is CAISEFGNEQYV. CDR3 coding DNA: TGTGCCATCAGTGAGTTTGGGAACGAGCAGTACGTC.

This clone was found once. The CDR3 DNA reads TGTGCCAGCAGTTCCGAGACCCCGAGGGGCAATCAGCCCCAGCATTTT. This translates into CASSSETPRGNQPQHF. The chain is built from TRBV6-6 and TRBJ1-5; no reliable D call. Trimming removed 4 bases from V and 2 bases from J, with 15 bases in between. The CDR3 extends over 16 amino acids. Germline V CDR1 and CDR2: MNHNY, SVGAGI (reference sequence).

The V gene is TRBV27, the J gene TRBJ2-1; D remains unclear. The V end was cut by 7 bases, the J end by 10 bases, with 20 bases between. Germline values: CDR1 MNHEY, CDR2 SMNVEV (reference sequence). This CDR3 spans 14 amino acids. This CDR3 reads CASTGYGNIEEQFF. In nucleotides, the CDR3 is TGTGCCAGCACAGGATATGGGAACATAGAGGAGCAGTTCTTC.

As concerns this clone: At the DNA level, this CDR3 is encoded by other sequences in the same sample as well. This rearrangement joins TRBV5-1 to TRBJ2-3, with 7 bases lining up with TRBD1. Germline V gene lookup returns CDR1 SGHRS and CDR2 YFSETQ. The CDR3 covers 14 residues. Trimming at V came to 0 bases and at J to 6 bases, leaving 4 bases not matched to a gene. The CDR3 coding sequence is TGCGCCAGCAGCTTGGGAGGGGGCGCTGATACGCAGTATTTT. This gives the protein CASSLGGGADTQYF. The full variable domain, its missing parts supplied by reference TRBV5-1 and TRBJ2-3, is KAGVTQTPRYLIKTRGQQVTLSCSPISGHRSVSWYQQTPGQGLQFLFEYFSETQRNKGNFPGRFSGRQFSNSRSEMNVSTLELGDSALYLCASSLGGGADTQYFGPGTRLTVL.